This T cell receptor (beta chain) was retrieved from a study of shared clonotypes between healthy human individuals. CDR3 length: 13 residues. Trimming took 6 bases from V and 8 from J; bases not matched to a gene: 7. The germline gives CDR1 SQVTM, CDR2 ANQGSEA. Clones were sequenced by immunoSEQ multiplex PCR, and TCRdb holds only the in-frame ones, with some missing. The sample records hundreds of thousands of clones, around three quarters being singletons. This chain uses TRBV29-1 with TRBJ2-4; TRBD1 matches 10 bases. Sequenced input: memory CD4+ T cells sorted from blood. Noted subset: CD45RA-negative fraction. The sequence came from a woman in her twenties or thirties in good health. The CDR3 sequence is CSVTGGFQDIQYF. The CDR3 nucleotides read TGCAGCGTGACAGGGGGCTTTCAGGACATTCAGTACTTC.